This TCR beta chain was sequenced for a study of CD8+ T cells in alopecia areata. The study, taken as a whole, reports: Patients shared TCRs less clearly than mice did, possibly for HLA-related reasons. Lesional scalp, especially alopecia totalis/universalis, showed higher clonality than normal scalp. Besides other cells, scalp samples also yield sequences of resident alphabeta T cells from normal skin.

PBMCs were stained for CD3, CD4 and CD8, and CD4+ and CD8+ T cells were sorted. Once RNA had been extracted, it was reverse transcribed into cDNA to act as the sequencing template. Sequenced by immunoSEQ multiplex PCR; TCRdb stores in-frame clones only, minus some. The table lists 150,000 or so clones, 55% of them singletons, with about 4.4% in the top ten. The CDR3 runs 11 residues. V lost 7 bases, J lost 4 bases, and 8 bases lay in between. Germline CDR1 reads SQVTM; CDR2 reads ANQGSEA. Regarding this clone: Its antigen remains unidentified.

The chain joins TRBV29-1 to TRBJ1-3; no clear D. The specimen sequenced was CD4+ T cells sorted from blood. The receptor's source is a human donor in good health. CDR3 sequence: CSGKIGNTIYF. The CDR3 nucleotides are TGCAGCGGGAAAATCGGAAACACCATATATTTT.